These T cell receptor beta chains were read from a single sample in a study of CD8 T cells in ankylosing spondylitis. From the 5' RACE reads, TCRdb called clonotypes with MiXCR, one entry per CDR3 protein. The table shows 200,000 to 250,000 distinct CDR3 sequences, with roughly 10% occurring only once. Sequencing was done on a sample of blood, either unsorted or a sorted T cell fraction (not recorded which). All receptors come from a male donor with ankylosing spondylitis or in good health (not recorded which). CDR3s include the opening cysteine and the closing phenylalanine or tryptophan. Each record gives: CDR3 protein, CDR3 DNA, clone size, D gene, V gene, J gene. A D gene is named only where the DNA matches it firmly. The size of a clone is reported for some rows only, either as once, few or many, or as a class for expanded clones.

CDR3 protein: CASSADRGTSTDTQYF; CDR3 DNA: TGCGCCAGCAGCGCCGACAGGGGTACTAGCACAGATACGCAGTATTTT; clone size: many; D gene: TRBD1; V gene: TRBV5-1; J gene: TRBJ2-3
CDR3 protein: CASGIGLPTTDGTDTQYF; CDR3 DNA: TGTGCCAGCGGCATCGGGCTACCGACGACGGACGGCACAGATACGCAGTATTTT; clone size: many; D gene: NA; V gene: TRBV4-2; J gene: TRBJ2-3
CDR3 protein: CASSQGSDANPGELFF; CDR3 DNA: TGTGCCAGCAGCCAAGGATCGGACGCTAATCCCGGGGAGCTGTTTTTT; clone size: NA; D gene: NA; V gene: TRBV3-1; J gene: TRBJ2-2
CDR3 protein: CSARESAIGAIYGYTF; CDR3 DNA: TGCAGTGCTAGAGAATCTGCTATAGGAGCCATCTATGGCTACACCTTC; clone size: NA; D gene: NA; V gene: TRBV20-1; J gene: TRBJ1-2
CDR3 protein: CASSLTDEGYGYTF; CDR3 DNA: TGCGCCAGCAGCTTGACGGATGAAGGCTATGGCTACACCTTC; clone size: many; D gene: NA; V gene: TRBV5-1; J gene: TRBJ1-2
CDR3 protein: CASSLRLGPYEQYF; CDR3 DNA: TGTGCCAGCAGCCTAAGACTAGGGCCCTACGAGCAGTACTTC; clone size: many; D gene: NA; V gene: TRBV3-1; J gene: TRBJ2-7
CDR3 protein: CASSVGGGSYNEQFF; CDR3 DNA: TGTGCCAGCAGCGTAGGTGGGGGGTCATACAATGAGCAGTTCTTC; clone size: NA; D gene: NA; V gene: TRBV9; J gene: TRBJ2-1
CDR3 protein: CASSFTAASSYEQYF; CDR3 DNA: TGCGCCAGCAGCTTCACGGCAGCGAGCTCCTACGAGCAGTACTTC; clone size: few; D gene: NA; V gene: TRBV5-1; J gene: TRBJ2-7
CDR3 protein: CSARTGISYEQYF; CDR3 DNA: TGCAGTGCAAGGACAGGCATATCCTACGAGCAGTACTTC; clone size: many; D gene: TRBD1; V gene: TRBV20-1; J gene: TRBJ2-7
CDR3 protein: CASSLFTGLGYTF; CDR3 DNA: TGTGCCAGCAGCTTATTCACAGGGCTTGGCTACACCTTC; clone size: many; D gene: NA; V gene: TRBV11-2; J gene: TRBJ1-2
CDR3 protein: CSARTGTGGRDTIYF; CDR3 DNA: TGCAGTGCTAGGACAGGAACAGGGGGCCGGGACACCATATATTTT; clone size: many; D gene: TRBD1; V gene: TRBV20-1; J gene: TRBJ1-3
CDR3 protein: CASSLVPENYGYTF; CDR3 DNA: TGTGCCAGCAGCTTGGTTCCGGAGAACTATGGCTACACCTTC; clone size: many; D gene: NA; V gene: TRBV5-5; J gene: TRBJ1-2
CDR3 protein: CASAQARGYNEQFF; CDR3 DNA: TGTGCCAGCGCCCAAGCCCGGGGCTACAATGAGCAGTTCTTC; clone size: many; D gene: NA; V gene: TRBV7-2; J gene: TRBJ2-1
CDR3 protein: CTSSLGQGADTQYF; CDR3 DNA: TGCACCAGCAGCTTGGGACAGGGGGCCGATACGCAGTATTTT; clone size: few; D gene: TRBD1; V gene: TRBV5-1; J gene: TRBJ2-3
CDR3 protein: CASSLARPDTQYF; CDR3 DNA: TGTGCCAGCAGCTTAGCGCGCCCAGATACGCAGTATTTT; clone size: many; D gene: NA; V gene: TRBV7-6; J gene: TRBJ2-3
CDR3 protein: CASGSRPWGALGQPQHF; CDR3 DNA: TGTGCTAGTGGTTCCCGCCCTTGGGGGGCCCTGGGGCAGCCCCAGCATTTT; clone size: many; D gene: NA; V gene: TRBV12-5; J gene: TRBJ1-5
CDR3 protein: CASSVPRRNTGELFF; CDR3 DNA: TGTGCCAGCTCAGTTCCGCGGAGGAACACCGGGGAGCTGTTTTTT; clone size: NA; D gene: NA; V gene: TRBV18; J gene: TRBJ2-2
CDR3 protein: CASSSRQGKGGTDTQYF; CDR3 DNA: TGTGCCAGCAGCTCAAGACAGGGGAAGGGCGGCACAGATACGCAGTATTTT; clone size: many; D gene: TRBD1; V gene: TRBV5-5; J gene: TRBJ2-3
CDR3 protein: CASSQGQAEAFF; CDR3 DNA: TGTGCCAGCAGCCAAGGGCAAGCTGAAGCTTTCTTT; clone size: NA; D gene: NA; V gene: TRBV3-1; J gene: TRBJ1-1
CDR3 protein: CSAHLPGGEQFF; CDR3 DNA: TGCAGCGCCCACCTGCCCGGGGGTGAGCAGTTCTTC; clone size: many; D gene: NA; V gene: TRBV29-1; J gene: TRBJ2-1
CDR3 protein: CASLLRTKNTGELFF; CDR3 DNA: TGTGCCAGCCTCCTGCGGACAAAGAACACCGGGGAGCTGTTTTTT; clone size: many; D gene: NA; V gene: TRBV6-1; J gene: TRBJ2-2
CDR3 protein: CASSPHLGGLRQLQHF; CDR3 DNA: TGTGCCAGCAGTCCCCACTTGGGGGGGCTAAGGCAGCTCCAGCATTTT; clone size: NA; D gene: NA; V gene: TRBV12-3/TRBV12-4; J gene: TRBJ1-5
CDR3 protein: CSAPSAGGDHGELFF; CDR3 DNA: TGCAGTGCTCCTTCAGCGGGAGGGGATCACGGGGAGCTGTTTTTT; clone size: many; D gene: TRBD2; V gene: TRBV20-1; J gene: TRBJ2-2
CDR3 protein: CASSLGLSTGELFF; CDR3 DNA: TGCGCCAGCAGCTTGGGACTTAGCACCGGGGAGCTGTTTTTT; clone size: many; D gene: NA; V gene: TRBV5-1; J gene: TRBJ2-2
CDR3 protein: CASSFGLAGAGSTDTQYF; CDR3 DNA: TGTGCCAGCAGCTTCGGGCTAGCGGGGGCCGGGTCGACAGATACGCAGTATTTT; clone size: NA; D gene: TRBD2; V gene: TRBV5-5; J gene: TRBJ2-3
CDR3 protein: CASRTGRGDEQYF; CDR3 DNA: TGTGCCAGCAGGACGGGGCGGGGGGACGAGCAGTACTTC; clone size: many; D gene: TRBD2; V gene: TRBV12-3/TRBV12-4; J gene: TRBJ2-7
CDR3 protein: CASSINRDDYGYTF; CDR3 DNA: TGCGCCAGCAGCATCAACAGGGACGACTATGGCTACACCTTC; clone size: many; D gene: NA; V gene: TRBV5-1; J gene: TRBJ1-2
CDR3 protein: CASSQGDGGGFYEQYF; CDR3 DNA: TGTGCCAGCAGCCAAGGAGACGGGGGGGGATTCTACGAGCAGTACTTC; clone size: few; D gene: TRBD2; V gene: TRBV3-1; J gene: TRBJ2-7
CDR3 protein: CASLHQKNSPLHF; CDR3 DNA: TGTGCCAGCCTGCACCAAAAGAATTCACCCCTCCACTTT; clone size: many; D gene: NA; V gene: TRBV6-6; J gene: TRBJ1-6
CDR3 protein: CSATQDRETEAFF; CDR3 DNA: TGCAGTGCTACACAAGACAGGGAAACTGAAGCTTTCTTT; clone size: NA; D gene: TRBD1; V gene: TRBV20-1; J gene: TRBJ1-1
CDR3 protein: CASSEGTGATDTQYF; CDR3 DNA: TGTGCCAGCAGTGAAGGGACAGGAGCCACAGATACGCAGTATTTT; clone size: many; D gene: TRBD1; V gene: TRBV25-1; J gene: TRBJ2-3
CDR3 protein: CASSEGGLIAKNIQYF; CDR3 DNA: TGTGCCAGCAGCGAGGGGGGCCTAATAGCCAAAAACATTCAGTACTTC; clone size: many; D gene: NA; V gene: TRBV9; J gene: TRBJ2-4
CDR3 protein: CASSQTGTPLHF; CDR3 DNA: TGCGCCAGCAGCCAGACCGGGACACCCCTCCACTTT; clone size: many; D gene: NA; V gene: TRBV4-1; J gene: TRBJ1-6
CDR3 protein: CASSLWREADTQYF; CDR3 DNA: TGTGCCAGCAGTTTGTGGCGGGAGGCAGATACGCAGTATTTT; clone size: many; D gene: TRBD2; V gene: TRBV27; J gene: TRBJ2-3
CDR3 protein: CASSLSDPATDTQYF; CDR3 DNA: TGTGCCAGCAGTTTATCGGACCCAGCCACAGATACGCAGTATTTT; clone size: many; D gene: NA; V gene: TRBV27; J gene: TRBJ2-3
CDR3 protein: CASSLGGRSNTEAFF; CDR3 DNA: TGTGCCAGCAGTTTAGGGGGTCGGAGTAACACTGAAGCTTTCTTT; clone size: few; D gene: NA; V gene: TRBV12-3/TRBV12-4; J gene: TRBJ1-1
CDR3 protein: CASSFPAGGGNYNEQFF; CDR3 DNA: TGTGCCAGCAGCTTCCCAGCGGGGGGGGGCAACTACAATGAGCAGTTCTTC; clone size: many; D gene: TRBD2; V gene: TRBV7-8; J gene: TRBJ2-1
CDR3 protein: CSARAALSSDSYEQYF; CDR3 DNA: TGCAGTGCTAGAGCAGCCCTCTCCAGCGACTCCTACGAGCAGTACTTC; clone size: many; D gene: NA; V gene: TRBV20-1; J gene: TRBJ2-7
CDR3 protein: CASKLQGNTVAFF; CDR3 DNA: TGTGCCAGCAAGCTACAGGGTAACACTGTAGCTTTCTTT; clone size: NA; D gene: NA; V gene: TRBV6-1; J gene: TRBJ1-1
CDR3 protein: CASSVGTGLDEQFF; CDR3 DNA: TGCGCCAGCAGCGTCGGGACAGGGTTGGATGAGCAGTTCTTC; clone size: many; D gene: TRBD1; V gene: TRBV5-1; J gene: TRBJ2-1
CDR3 protein: CATRPGGQKDTQYF; CDR3 DNA: TGTGCCACTCGACCCGGGGGGCAGAAAGATACGCAGTATTTT; clone size: few; D gene: NA; V gene: TRBV25-1; J gene: TRBJ2-3
CDR3 protein: CASYSAVSGNTIYF; CDR3 DNA: TGTGCCAGCTACTCGGCTGTTTCTGGAAACACCATATATTTT; clone size: many; D gene: NA; V gene: TRBV12-3/TRBV12-4; J gene: TRBJ1-3
CDR3 protein: CSALGGGLDEQYF; CDR3 DNA: TGCAGTGCCCTCGGCGGGGGGTTGGACGAGCAGTACTTC; clone size: NA; D gene: TRBD2; V gene: TRBV20-1; J gene: TRBJ2-7
CDR3 protein: CASSLLRREDQPQHF; CDR3 DNA: TGTGCCAGCAGCTTATTAAGGCGAGAGGATCAGCCCCAGCATTTT; clone size: NA; D gene: NA; V gene: TRBV7-9; J gene: TRBJ1-5
CDR3 protein: CASSDTLGADRDTQYF; CDR3 DNA: TGTGCCAGCAGCGACACACTAGGGGCGGACAGAGATACGCAGTATTTT; clone size: NA; D gene: NA; V gene: TRBV11-3; J gene: TRBJ2-3
CDR3 protein: CASSSHLMSSYNEQFF; CDR3 DNA: TGCGCCAGCAGCTCTCACCTCATGAGCTCCTACAATGAGCAGTTCTTC; clone size: few; D gene: NA; V gene: TRBV5-1; J gene: TRBJ2-1
CDR3 protein: CASSFRLAGGTGELFF; CDR3 DNA: TGTGCCAGCAGTTTCCGGCTAGCGGGAGGCACCGGGGAGCTGTTTTTT; clone size: NA; D gene: TRBD2; V gene: TRBV28; J gene: TRBJ2-2
CDR3 protein: CASSTSGQPQHF; CDR3 DNA: TGTGCCAGCAGTACCTCAGGACAGCCCCAGCATTTT; clone size: many; D gene: NA; V gene: TRBV12-3/TRBV12-4; J gene: TRBJ1-5
CDR3 protein: CASSLNQAAQYF; CDR3 DNA: TGTGCCAGCAGCTTAAACCAGGCAGCCCAGTACTTC; clone size: few; D gene: NA; V gene: TRBV7-9; J gene: TRBJ2-5
CDR3 protein: CASSFLAGLTYEQYF; CDR3 DNA: TGTGCCAGCAGCTTTTTAGCGGGCCTCACCTACGAGCAGTACTTC; clone size: few; D gene: TRBD2; V gene: TRBV7-2; J gene: TRBJ2-7
CDR3 protein: CASGVGLAGLSYEQYF; CDR3 DNA: TGTGCCAGTGGGGTAGGGCTAGCGGGCTTATCCTACGAGCAGTACTTC; clone size: many; D gene: TRBD2; V gene: TRBV6-1; J gene: TRBJ2-7
CDR3 protein: CASSEAGQGPSYEQYF; CDR3 DNA: TGCGCCAGCAGCGAAGCGGGACAGGGACCCTCCTACGAGCAGTACTTC; clone size: many; D gene: TRBD1; V gene: TRBV5-1; J gene: TRBJ2-7
CDR3 protein: CASSLWTSPTDTQYF; CDR3 DNA: TGTGCCAGCAGTTTGTGGACTAGCCCCACAGATACGCAGTATTTT; clone size: few; D gene: TRBD2; V gene: TRBV5-5; J gene: TRBJ2-3
CDR3 protein: CASSFGGGQGQPQHF; CDR3 DNA: TGTGCCAGCAGCTTCGGGGGGGGGCAGGGTCAGCCCCAGCATTTT; clone size: many; D gene: NA; V gene: TRBV7-2; J gene: TRBJ1-5
CDR3 protein: CSVDGSNTGELFF; CDR3 DNA: TGCAGCGTTGACGGCTCTAACACCGGGGAGCTGTTTTTT; clone size: many; D gene: NA; V gene: TRBV29-1; J gene: TRBJ2-2
CDR3 protein: CSAWDRVDEQFF; CDR3 DNA: TGCAGCGCCTGGGACAGGGTGGATGAGCAGTTCTTC; clone size: many; D gene: TRBD1; V gene: TRBV29-1; J gene: TRBJ2-1
CDR3 protein: CASSLEGGSNQPQHF; CDR3 DNA: TGTGCCAGCAGTTTAGAGGGCGGTAGCAATCAGCCCCAGCATTTT; clone size: many; D gene: NA; V gene: TRBV27; J gene: TRBJ1-5